The 30 T cell receptor beta chains listed next were all sequenced from one sample in a study of regulatory T cells in long-lasting Graves disease. In building TCR beta libraries, iRepertoire HTBI primers were used together with Arm-PCR of CDR3 regions. Each CDR3 protein gets one entry after TCRdb re-called the multiplex PCR reads with MiXCR. The data contain roughly 500,000 distinct CDR3 sequences, roughly 13% of them singletons. Described time point: newly diagnosed GD, antithyroid drugs for less than 3 months. RNA extracted from PBMCs served as the sequencing template. These data were also filed under a second study, of T cells in Graves' hyperthyroidism and ophthalmopathy.

The starting material was peripheral blood mononuclear cells (PBMCs), obtained at new diagnosis, from a patient treated with antithyroid drugs. The receptors were sampled from a man aged 25 to 40 with Graves disease.

At least ten counts were recorded for this clonotype. V usage is TRBV29-1 and J usage is TRBJ2-7, with 10 bases identical to TRBD2. CDR1 is SQVTM, CDR2 ANQGSEA, per germline. The length of the CDR3 is 14 residues. The J segment lost 0 bases and the V segment lost 7 bases, leaving 6 bases of the junction unmatched. This CDR3 reads CSAKLAGSSYEQYF. CDR3 DNA sequence: TGCAGCGCCAAACTAGCGGGGAGCTCCTACGAGCAGTACTTC.

For this clonotype: This clone may be a read error of a much larger clone one base away. The chain combines TRBV12-5 with TRBJ2-7; possibly TRBD2 for D (5 bases). Trimming took off 5 bases at V and 6 bases at J, with 17 bases between the two ends. The CDR3 spans 14 residues. Looked up from germline, CDR1 is LGHNT and CDR2 is FRNRAP. The CDR3 spells CASGPARGRSEQYF. As DNA, the CDR3 is TGTGCTAGTGGTCCCGCTCGGGGTAGGAGCGAGCAGTACTTC.

As for this clonotype: A far more abundant clone sits one base away, making this likely a read error. The V call is TRBV11-2, the J call TRBJ2-4, with no clear D. The CDR3 has 17 residues. Germline loops: CDR1 SGHAT, CDR2 FQNNGV. Trimming removed 5 bases at V and 13 bases at J, with 30 bases between. This CDR3 reads CASSLPRSSWFYNEQYF. The CDR3 nucleotides read TGTGCCAGCAGCCTCCCGAGGTCTAGTTGGTTCTACAATGAGCAGTACTTC.

This chain joins TRBV7-9 and TRBJ2-1; TRBD2 matches at 9 bases. V gave up 4 bases and J gave up 9 bases; unmatched junction bases: 10. The CDR3 sequence is 15 residues long. Germline V CDR1 and CDR2: SEHNR, FQNEAQ (reference sequence). Written as DNA, the CDR3 is TGTGCCAGCAGCTCTAGAGCGGGGGGCATCAGTGAGCAGTTCTTC. It yields the protein CASSSRAGGISEQFF.

Comments on this clonotype: Given a much more abundant clone one base away, this may be a read error. The chain recombines TRBV12-3 or TRBV12-4 with TRBJ2-3; weak D call: TRBD2 (6 bases). V was trimmed by 5 bases and J by 3 bases, leaving 21 bases between them. The CDR3 covers 17 residues. CDR3 in DNA: TGTGCCAGCAGTCAGGGACTTGGGGGGAAGAGGACAGATACGCAGTATTTT. It is translated as CASSQGLGGKRTDTQYF.

In the case of this clonotype: Being one base from a much bigger clone, this may be a read error. The chain employs TRBV6-8 and TRBJ2-1, with D maybe TRBD2 (6 bases). V shed 6 bases and J shed 10 bases, with 28 bases lying between them. Germline assignment: CDR1 MNHGY and CDR2 SAAAGT. This CDR3 region has 17 residues. In nucleotides, the CDR3 is TGTGCCAGCAGCTCAAATCGGCTTACTAGCCGAACCTACGAGCAGTTCTTC. Its translation: CASSSNRLTSRTYEQFF.

This clonotype was picked up many times. The chain has TRBV9 and TRBJ2-5; 8 bases fit TRBD1. V lost 0 bases and J lost 5; bases outside the gene matches: 6. From germline, CDR1 is SGDLS and CDR2 YYNGEE. The CDR3 runs to 15 residues. The CDR3 is CASSVGRTGWETQYF. The CDR3 DNA follows: TGTGCCAGCAGCGTAGGTCGGACAGGGTGGGAGACCCAGTACTTC.

This clonotype was seen ten or more times. The V gene is TRBV29-1, the J gene TRBJ2-7; 9 bases fit TRBD1. Germline V lookup: CDR1 SQVTM, CDR2 ANQGSEA. The CDR3 extends over 13 amino acids. J lost 2 bases, V lost 6 bases, and 5 bases had no gene match. CDR3 loop: CSVRTGVAYEQYF. The CDR3 bases are TGCAGCGTCCGGACAGGGGTTGCCTACGAGCAGTACTTC.

This clonotype came up a few times. The rearrangement uses TRBV12-3 or TRBV12-4 and TRBJ1-5; possibly TRBD1 for D (5 bases). The V gene lost 6 bases and the J gene lost 4 bases, with 16 bases spanning the gap. The CDR3 loop spans 15 amino acids. CDR3 sequence: CASSDTAGSNQPQHF. In DNA, the CDR3 is TGTGCCAGCAGCGATACGGCAGGGAGTAATCAGCCCCAGCATTTT.

The rearrangement links TRBV6-2 or TRBV6-3 to TRBJ2-2; no firm D call. The V gene lost 7 bases and the J gene lost 9 bases, with 9 bases spanning the gap. The CDR3 is 11 residues long. Germline CDR1 and CDR2: MNHEY and SVGEGT. The DNA of the CDR3 is TGTGCCAGCACTAACGTCCGGGAGCTGTTTTTT. Translated: CASTNVRELFF.

This clonotype was counted ten times or more. The chain couples TRBV7-3 to TRBJ2-1; D call uncertain. Germline V gene lookup returns CDR1 SGHTA and CDR2 FQGTGA. The CDR3 is made up of 13 amino acids. The V end lost 5 bases, the J end lost 10 bases, and 15 bases lay between the germline ends. In DNA form, the CDR3 reads TGTGCCAGCAGCCCTTACCAAGCACTAGAGCAGTTCTTC. Translating gives CASSPYQALEQFF.

This clonotype has a count of ten or more. The chain uses TRBV27 and TRBJ2-1, with no clear D. CDR1 is MNHEY, CDR2 SMNVEV, per germline (reference sequence). V lost 1 base and J 10 bases, leaving 11 bases between the germline ends. This CDR3 is 13 amino acids long. CDR3 residues: CASSLYVGLEQFF. The DNA for the CDR3 is TGTGCCAGCAGTTTATACGTCGGCCTAGAGCAGTTCTTC.

This clonotype was found many times. The chain has TRBV24-1 and TRBJ2-2; D unclear. The CDR3 spans 16 residues. V shed 4 bases and J shed 0 bases, with 11 bases lying between them. Germline V lookup: CDR1 KGHDR, CDR2 SFDVKD. The CDR3 is CATSDPGTPNTGELFF. CDR3 nucleotide sequence: TGTGCCACCAGTGACCCCGGAACACCGAACACCGGGGAGCTGTTTTTT.

At least ten counts were recorded for this clonotype. J is TRBJ1-1 and V is TRBV7-9, with 8 nucleotides matching TRBD1. V lost 4 bases, J lost 6 bases, and 7 bases stayed unmatched. From germline, CDR1 is SEHNR and CDR2 FQNEAQ (reference sequence). This CDR3 is 14 amino acids long. The CDR3: CASSSPSTGAEAFF. The CDR3 DNA sequence: TGTGCCAGCAGCTCCCCTTCGACAGGGGCTGAAGCTTTCTTT. The whole variable domain, filled in from reference TRBV7-9 and TRBJ1-1, reads DTGVSQNPRHKITKRGQNVTFRCDPISEHNRLYWYRQTLGQGPEFLTYFQNEAQLEKSRLLSDRFSAERPKGSFSTLEIQRTEQGDSAMYLCASSSPSTGAEAFFGQGTRLTVV.

This clonotype was seen a few times. The CDR3 reads CASTGQGKDEQYF. The DNA of the CDR3 is TGTGCCAGTACCGGACAGGGCAAGGACGAGCAGTACTTC. The chain is built from TRBV19 and TRBJ2-7; 8 bases map to TRBD1. V shed 7 bases and J 5 bases; nucleotides not matched to a gene: 7. CDR1 is LNHDA and CDR2 is SQIVND in the germline V gene (reference sequence). This CDR3 contains 13 residues.

This clonotype was counted ten times or more. The V gene is TRBV12-3 or TRBV12-4, the J gene TRBJ2-1, with 7 bases lining up with TRBD2. With 4 bases clipped from V and 0 bases from J, the junction kept 9 bases outside the gene matches. There are 17 residues in the CDR3. CDR3 in amino acids: CASSSPSGIDSYNEQFF. The CDR3 DNA reads TGTGCCAGCAGTTCACCCAGCGGGATCGACTCCTACAATGAGCAGTTCTTC.

In this sample, this clonotype turned up many times. This chain joins TRBV20-1 and TRBJ2-3; 9 positions match TRBD1. Per germline, CDR1 DFQATT and CDR2 SNEGSKA (reference sequence). Germline trimming cut 0 bases from V and 4 bases from J; bases unmatched to any gene: 8. The CDR3 has 16 amino acids. This CDR3 reads CSARDQGTGIPDTQYF. CDR3 in DNA: TGCAGTGCTAGAGACCAGGGGACAGGGATTCCAGATACGCAGTATTTT.

The sample holds many counts of this clonotype. The rearrangement joins TRBV3-1 to TRBJ2-3; D is unclear. The CDR3 length is 13 residues. The V gene lost 4 bases and the J gene lost 2 bases, with 7 bases spanning the gap. Germline V gene lookup returns CDR1 LGHDT and CDR2 YNNKEL (reference sequence). CDR3 residues: CASSPRNTDTQYF. The CDR3 region has the DNA TGTGCCAGCAGCCCGAGGAACACAGATACGCAGTATTTT.

This clonotype was observed a few times. J is TRBJ2-7 and V is TRBV27; 12 bases fit TRBD2. CDR3 length equals 17 residues. Losses at the gene ends were 3 bases for V and 7 bases for J; bases not matched to a gene: 13. Germline V gives CDR1 MNHEY, CDR2 SMNVEV (reference sequence). CDR3 bases: TGTGCCAGCAGTTTGCCGACTAGCGGGAGTCCTGCGGGGGAGCAGTACTTC. Translation: CASSLPTSGSPAGEQYF.

This clonotype was picked up many times. CDR3 loop: CASRAPGIPNQPQHF. The CDR3 coding sequence is TGTGCCAGCAGAGCCCCAGGGATACCTAATCAGCCCCAGCATTTT. The V call is TRBV2, the J call TRBJ1-5; D perhaps matches TRBD1 (5 bases). V was pared by 6 bases and J by 4 bases, with 16 bases between. Germline CDR1 reads SNHLY; CDR2 reads FYNNEI. CDR3 size: 15 residues.

Many counts were recorded for this clonotype. This chain links TRBV6-1 with TRBJ1-5; 8 nucleotides match TRBD1. Germline V gene lookup returns CDR1 MNHNS and CDR2 SASEGT. The ends lost 2 bases at V and 4 bases at J; junction bases unmatched: 7. The CDR3 sequence is 16 residues long. The CDR3 bases are TGTGCCAGCAGTGAACCCCCTAGGACAGGGAATCAGCCCCAGCATTTT. As protein: CASSEPPRTGNQPQHF.

The V and J genes are TRBV27 and TRBJ2-3, with unresolved D. Trimming cost V 2 bases and J 2 bases, with 11 bases left between them. This CDR3 spans 15 amino acids. The germline V gene has CDR1 MNHEY and CDR2 SMNVEV (reference sequence). In nucleotides, the CDR3 is TGTGCCAGCAGTTTACCCCAAGTTCTCACAGATACGCAGTATTTT. Amino acid sequence: CASSLPQVLTDTQYF.

This clonotype was recorded many times. This rearrangement joins TRBV7-9 to TRBJ2-3, with D perhaps matching TRBD1 (5 bases). Trimming took off 3 bases at V and 5 bases at J, with 12 bases between the two ends. Per the germline V gene, CDR1 is SEHNR and CDR2 is FQNEAQ (reference sequence). This CDR3 spans 14 amino acids. CDR3 sequence (DNA): TGTGCCAGCAGCTTTAGCAGGGCAGAAGATACGCAGTATTTT. Translation gives CASSFSRAEDTQYF.

This clonotype occurred many times. The CDR3 protein is CASGLGNTEAFF. As DNA, the CDR3 is TGTGCTAGTGGTTTGGGAAACACTGAAGCTTTCTTT. The J gene is TRBJ1-1, the V gene TRBV12-5; D call uncertain. The CDR3 contains 12 residues. The V and J ends lost 1 base and 2 bases respectively, with 2 bases between them. Germline assignment: CDR1 LGHNT and CDR2 FRNRAP. The whole variable domain, filled in from reference TRBV12-5 and TRBJ1-1, reads DARVTQTPRHKVTEMGQEVTMRCQPILGHNTVFWYRQTMMQGLELLAYFRNRAPLDDSGMPKDRFSAEMPDATLATLKIQPSEPRDSAVYFCASGLGNTEAFFGQGTRLTVV.

This clonotype was counted ten times or more. The chain recombines TRBV9 with TRBJ2-7; 11 nucleotides align to TRBD2. CDR3 size: 15 residues. J was trimmed by 7 bases and V by 0 bases; bases with no gene match: 6. The germline CDR1 and CDR2 sequences are SGDLS and YYNGEE. DNA of the CDR3: TGTGCCAGCAGCGTAGAACTAGCGGGAGTTCGAGAGCAGTACTTC. Translation gives CASSVELAGVREQYF.

The CDR3 loop reads CATSRLVGELFF. The CDR3 coding sequence is TGTGCCACCAGCAGACTAGTCGGGGAGCTGTTTTTT. The chain links TRBV15 to TRBJ2-2; the D is unclear. The germline CDR1 and CDR2 sequences are LNHNV and YYDKDF (reference sequence). The CDR3 has 12 amino acids. Deletions cut 2 bases from V and 7 bases from J, with 5 bases between.

CDR3 amino acids: CSVETGLALNEQFF. The CDR3 DNA reads as TGCAGCGTTGAAACAGGACTAGCGTTAAATGAGCAGTTCTTC. The chain joins TRBV29-1 to TRBJ2-1, with 9 nucleotides matching TRBD2. V lost 2 bases to trimming and J lost 7 bases; unmatched junction nucleotides: 6. Germline V gives CDR1 SQVTM, CDR2 ANQGSEA. The CDR3 runs 14 residues.

This clonotype was found many times. The chain employs TRBV19 and TRBJ1-1, with D maybe TRBD1 (5 bases). Germline assignment: CDR1 LNHDA and CDR2 SQIVND (reference sequence). This CDR3 comprises 10 residues. CDR3 sequence: CVPGADEAFF. The DNA for the CDR3 is TGTGTCCCCGGGGCGGATGAAGCTTTCTTT.

The table lists this clonotype with many counts. V is TRBV11-3 and J is TRBJ2-5; 13 bases map to TRBD2. V dropped 5 bases and J dropped 5; count of bases not matched to a gene: 5. Germline CDR1 and CDR2: SGHNT and YENEEA. The CDR3 has 15 residues. CDR3 residues: CASSLGTSGMETQYF. In nucleotides, the CDR3 is TGTGCCAGCAGCCTCGGGACTAGCGGGATGGAGACCCAGTACTTC.

V and J are TRBV6-2 or TRBV6-3 and TRBJ2-2; weak D call: TRBD1 (6 bases). The CDR3 is 16 amino acids. The V gene lost 6 bases and the J gene lost 0 bases, with 14 bases spanning the gap. From germline, CDR1 is MNHEY and CDR2 SVGEGT. The CDR3 loop reads CASRDRSLANTGELFF. In DNA, the CDR3 is TGTGCCAGCAGGGACAGATCCCTTGCGAACACCGGGGAGCTGTTTTTT.